This T cell receptor beta chain was captured in a study of blood T cell repertoires in COVID-19. Study as a whole: Sites across the United States, Italy and Spain contributed samples from acute and convalescent COVID-19.

Allocation to cohorts depended on clinical history reported by the participants. Libraries were prepared by immunoSEQ multiplex PCR; TCRdb keeps only in-frame clonotypes and omits some of them. The top ten hold 10% of the sample, which has 190,000 or so clones, over 80% seen once. This clone was observed a single time. In germline, CDR1 is LNHDA, CDR2 SQIVND (reference sequence). This CDR3 contains 16 residues. With V trimmed by 2 bases and J by 7 bases, 10 bases remained unmatched. The chain combines TRBV19 with TRBJ2-1; 8 bases align to TRBD2. The sequence derives from a man younger than 35 with acute COVID-19. Sequenced: PBMCs or T cells enriched from blood (not recorded which). CDR3 nucleotide sequence: TGTGCCAGTAGTATAATCGGTAGCGGGATTTATAATGAGCAGTTCTTC. Encoded protein: CASSIIGSGIYNEQFF.